This T cell receptor (beta chain) was sequenced for a study of blood T cell repertoires in COVID-19 (TCRdb year 2020). In the study overall: Samples from collaborators originated in the United States, Italy and Spain and spanned both the acute and convalescent phases of COVID-19. The repertoires were released in a freely available public database meant as a resource for research on the immune response to SARS-CoV-2. The prospective study material was composed of cDNA or gDNA derived from T cells, B-cell-depleted T cells, or PBMCs. The dataset comprised deeply sampled blood TCRbeta repertoires from subjects exposed to, actively infected with, or recovered from COVID-19. The samples were drawn from the first 160 participants of the ongoing ImmuneRACE study and from more than 1,000 subjects provided by 6 global collaborators. HLA class I and class II types, where available, came from metadata supplied by the sample provider rather than from assay-based typing. The sample metadata nearly always contained a de-identified subject ID, COVID-19 status, age in years and sex.

In the germline V gene, CDR1 corresponds to SGDLS and CDR2 to YYNGEE. From the cysteine up to the phenylalanine, the CDR3 has a length of 15 residues. This entry keeps only the CDR3 DNA: 45 bases, framed from base 1. Trimming at the junction amounts to 3 bases on V and 1 base on J, and the germline ends lie 13 bases apart. As regards this clone: The target of this receptor is not known. No much larger clone exists at a distance of one base, and base qualities are not known.

TCRbeta CDR3 regions were amplified from genomic DNA using the immunoSEQ Assay, a bias-controlled multiplex PCR. The published analysis was carried out like this. The number of nucleated cells in each sample was estimated from the amplification of reference gene primers within the assay. To quantify the absolute abundance of each unique TCRbeta CDR3 rearrangement, sequence reads were collapsed and filtered. Productive Simpson clonality was computed per sample as the square root of Simpson's diversity index over productive rearrangements. TCRdb holds this immuneACCESS table with in-frame rearrangements only. Some clones are missing; in checked studies, unresolved V genes explain under half, and the rest has no known cause. From that table come the V and J calls and clone size; the DNA was used to work out D and trimming. Here the sample has about 280,000 clones; approximately 78% occur a single time. The ten largest make up 5% of the sample.

General conclusions and limits of the study: The quantity of clinical and demographic metadata differed by source and by participant and was supplied without curation.

In the prospective study, participants were about 18 to 95 years old, resided in about two dozen geographic areas of the United States, and were enrolled through a virtual design. Cohort assignment in the prospective study relied on participant-reported clinical history from a screening survey and a study questionnaire. Exposed participants had been in contact with someone with a PCR-confirmed or clinician-diagnosed COVID-19 case within 2 weeks of study entry. In the prospective study, whole blood, serum and a nasopharyngeal or oropharyngeal swab were collected from each participant by mobile phlebotomists. Prospective study participants could optionally give additional blood draws and questionnaires over an approximately 2-month period. Prospective study blood samples were shipped either frozen or at room temperature before DNA extraction.

The sample comprised PBMCs or T cells enriched from blood (not recorded which). This clonotype originated in a man aged 40-55 years who had been exposed to COVID-19. The chain uses TRBV9 and TRBJ2-5; a tentative D call is TRBD1 (6 bases match). The CDR3 loop reads CASSAVRGGQETQYF. The DNA sequence is given as TGTGCCAGCAGCGCTGTTCGAGGGGGCCAAGAGACCCAGTACTTC.